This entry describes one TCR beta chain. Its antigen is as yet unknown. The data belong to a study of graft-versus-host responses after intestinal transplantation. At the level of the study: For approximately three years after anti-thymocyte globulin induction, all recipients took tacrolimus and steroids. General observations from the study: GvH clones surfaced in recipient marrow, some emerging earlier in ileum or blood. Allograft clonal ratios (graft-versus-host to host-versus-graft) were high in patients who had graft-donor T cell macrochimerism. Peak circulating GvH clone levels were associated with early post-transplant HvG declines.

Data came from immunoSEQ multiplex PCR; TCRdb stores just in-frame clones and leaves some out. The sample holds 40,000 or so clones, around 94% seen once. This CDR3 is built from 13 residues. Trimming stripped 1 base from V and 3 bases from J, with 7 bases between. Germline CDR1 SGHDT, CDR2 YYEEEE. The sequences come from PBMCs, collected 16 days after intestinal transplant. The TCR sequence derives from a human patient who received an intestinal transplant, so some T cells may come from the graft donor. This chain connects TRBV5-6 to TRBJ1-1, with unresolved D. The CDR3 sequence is CASSLKPDTEAFF. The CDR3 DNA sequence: TGTGCCAGCAGCTTGAAACCGGACACTGAAGCTTTCTTT.